The 8 T cell receptor beta chains below come from one sample, sequenced in a study of blood T cell repertoires in COVID-19. Clones were read by immunoSEQ multiplex PCR, and TCRdb kept only the in-frame ones, dropping some. The sample has fewer than 60,000 clones, around 80% seen once. Sequenced sample: peripheral blood. These receptors were taken from a woman over 75 with COVID-19, enrolled during active disease.

V usage is TRBV27 and J usage is TRBJ1-2; 8 nucleotides match TRBD1. CDR3 length: 11 amino acids. The germline gives CDR1 MNHEY, CDR2 SMNVEV (reference sequence). The J segment lost 7 bases and the V segment lost 6 bases, leaving 1 base of the junction unmatched. The CDR3, as DNA: TGTGCCAGCAGGGACAGGGTTGGCTACACCTTC. Its protein product is CASRDRVGYTF.

The genes are TRBV27 and TRBJ2-3, with TRBD2 identical over 12 bases. The CDR3 covers 16 residues. The germline CDR1 and CDR2 sequences are MNHEY and SMNVEV (reference sequence). The junction had 3 bases not matched to a gene; V was cut back by 5 bases and J by 0 bases. In DNA, the CDR3 is TGTGCCAGCAGTATTGGACTAGCGGGGAGCACAGATACGCAGTATTTT. Protein sequence: CASSIGLAGSTDTQYF.

The chain employs TRBV25-1 and TRBJ1-1; D possibly corresponds to TRBD1 (5 bases). Germline-derived CDR1 and CDR2 are MGHDK and SYGVNS. The CDR3 consists of 15 residues. V shed 7 bases and J shed 0 bases, with 15 bases lying between them. CDR3 nucleotide sequence: TGTGCCAGCACCAACGCGGACACTTTGAACACTGAAGCTTTCTTT. It translates to CASTNADTLNTEAFF.

This clone was counted a few times. V is TRBV6-5 and J is TRBJ1-1; possibly TRBD1 for D (5 bases). The CDR3 sequence is 14 residues long. Germline CDR1 is MNHEY and CDR2 is SVGAGI. V was clipped by 6 bases and J by 2 bases, with 13 bases between them. CDR3 loop: CASSPRVGNTEAFF. In nucleotides, the CDR3 is TGTGCCAGCAGCCCCAGGGTGGGAAACACTGAAGCTTTCTTT.

The chain recombines TRBV20-1 with TRBJ2-7, with D tentatively TRBD2 (6 bases). There are 11 residues in the CDR3. With 8 bases removed from V and 4 bases from J, the gap between germline ends came to 12 bases. The germline V gene encodes CDR1 DFQATT and CDR2 SNEGSKA (reference sequence). This chain's CDR3 is CSPRDFYEQYF. CDR3 DNA: TGCAGTCCCAGGGACTTTTACGAGCAGTACTTC.

The V gene is TRBV10-1, the J gene TRBJ2-7; no firm D call. Germline-derived CDR1 and CDR2 are WNHNN and SYGVQD (reference sequence). Trimming took off 0 bases at V and 7 bases at J, with 10 bases between the two ends. The length of the CDR3 is 13 residues. The CDR3 here is CASSESGWAEQYF. For the CDR3, the DNA is TGCGCCAGCAGTGAGTCTGGATGGGCAGAGCAGTACTTC.

This chain uses TRBV10-3 with TRBJ1-2; D uncertain. V was cut by 0 bases and J by 4 bases, with 9 bases left in between. The germline gives CDR1 ENHRY, CDR2 SYGVKD. The CDR3 has 14 amino acids. CDR3 nucleotides: TGTGCCATCAGTGAGTCCCCAGGATCCTATGGCTACACCTTC. This encodes CAISESPGSYGYTF.

This clone is categorized as medium-sized. The CDR3 nucleotides are TGCGCCAGCAGCGTTGACATCTTGAACACTGAAGCTTTCTTT. It codes for CASSVDILNTEAFF. The chain recombines TRBV5-1 with TRBJ1-1; no definite D call. CDR3 size: 14 residues. The V end lost 4 bases, the J end lost 0 bases, and 10 bases lay between the germline ends. Germline V gene sequence: CDR1 SGHRS, CDR2 YFSETQ.